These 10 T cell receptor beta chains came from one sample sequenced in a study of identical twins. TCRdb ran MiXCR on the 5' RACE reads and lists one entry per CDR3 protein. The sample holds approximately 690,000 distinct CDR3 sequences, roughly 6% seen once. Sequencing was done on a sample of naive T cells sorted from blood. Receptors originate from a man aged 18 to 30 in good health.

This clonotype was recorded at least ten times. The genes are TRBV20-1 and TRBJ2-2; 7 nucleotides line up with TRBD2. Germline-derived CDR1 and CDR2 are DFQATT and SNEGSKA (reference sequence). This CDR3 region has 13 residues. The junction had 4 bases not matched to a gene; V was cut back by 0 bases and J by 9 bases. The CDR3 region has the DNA TGCAGTGCTAGAGAGGGGGGGAGTCGGGAGCTGTTTTTT. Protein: CSAREGGSRELFF.

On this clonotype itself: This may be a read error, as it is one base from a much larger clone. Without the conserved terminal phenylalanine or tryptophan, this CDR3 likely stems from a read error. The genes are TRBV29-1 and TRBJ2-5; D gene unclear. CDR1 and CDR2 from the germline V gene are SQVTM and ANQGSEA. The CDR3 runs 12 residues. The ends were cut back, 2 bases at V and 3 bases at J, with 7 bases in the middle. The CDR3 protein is CSVELAEETQYL. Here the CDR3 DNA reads TGCAGCGTTGAACTGGCAGAAGAGACCCAGTACTTG.

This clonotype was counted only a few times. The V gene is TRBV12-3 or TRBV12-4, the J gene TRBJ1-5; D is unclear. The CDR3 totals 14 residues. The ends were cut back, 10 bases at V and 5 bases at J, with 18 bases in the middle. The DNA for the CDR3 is TGTGCCACTTCCCTGGGGAGTAACGATCAGCCCCAGCATTTT. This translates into CATSLGSNDQPQHF.

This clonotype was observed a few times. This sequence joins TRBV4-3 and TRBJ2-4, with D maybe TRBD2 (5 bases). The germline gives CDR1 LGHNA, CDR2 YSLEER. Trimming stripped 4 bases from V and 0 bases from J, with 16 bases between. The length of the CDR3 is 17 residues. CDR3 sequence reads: CASSPTLEVKAKNIQYF. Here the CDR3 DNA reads TGCGCCAGCAGCCCTACTCTGGAGGTGAAAGCCAAAAACATTCAGTACTTC.

The CDR3 loop reads CASSLAFSGANVLTF. The CDR3 nucleotides are TGTGCCAGCAGCTTAGCTTTCTCTGGGGCCAACGTCCTGACTTTC. The genes are TRBV7-7 and TRBJ2-6; the D is unclear. Trimming took off 0 bases at V and 0 bases at J, with 3 bases between the two ends. Germline CDR1 reads SSHAT; CDR2 reads FNYEAQ (reference sequence). The CDR3 has 15 amino acids. The complete variable domain, with remaining parts taken from reference TRBV7-7 and TRBJ2-6, reads GAGVSQSPRYKVTKRGQDVTLRCDPISSHATLYWYQQALGQGPEFLTYFNYEAQPDKSGLPSDRFSAERPEGSISTLTIQRTEQRDSAMYRCASSLAFSGANVLTFGAGSRLTVL.

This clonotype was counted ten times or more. The CDR3 loop is CASSTDRVETQYF. CDR3 DNA: TGTGCCAGCAGTACTGACAGGGTGGAGACCCAGTACTTC. The rearrangement uses TRBV6-6 and TRBJ2-5; 7 nucleotides match TRBD1. This CDR3 is 13 amino acids long. The germline gives CDR1 MNHNY, CDR2 SVGAGI (reference sequence). The V segment lost 5 bases and the J segment 5 bases; nucleotides outside the gene matches: 5.

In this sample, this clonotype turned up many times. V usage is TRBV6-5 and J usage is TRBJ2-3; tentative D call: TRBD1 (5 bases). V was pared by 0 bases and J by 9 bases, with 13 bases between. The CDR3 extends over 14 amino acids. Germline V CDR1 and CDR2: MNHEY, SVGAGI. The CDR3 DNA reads TGTGCCAGCAGTTACTCGACTGCCAGGGTCACGCAGTATTTT. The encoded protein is CASSYSTARVTQYF.

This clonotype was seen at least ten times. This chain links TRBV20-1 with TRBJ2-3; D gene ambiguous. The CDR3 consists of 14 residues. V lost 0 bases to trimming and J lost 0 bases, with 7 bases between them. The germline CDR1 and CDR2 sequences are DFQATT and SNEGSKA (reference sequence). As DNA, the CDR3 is TGCAGTGCTAGAGATGGTGGCAGCACAGATACGCAGTATTTT. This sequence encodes CSARDGGSTDTQYF.

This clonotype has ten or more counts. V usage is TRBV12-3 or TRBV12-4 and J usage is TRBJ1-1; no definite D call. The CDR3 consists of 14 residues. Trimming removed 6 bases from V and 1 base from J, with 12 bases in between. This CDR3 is CASSSEVENTEAFF. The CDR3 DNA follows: TGTGCCAGCAGCTCCGAAGTGGAGAACACTGAAGCTTTCTTT.

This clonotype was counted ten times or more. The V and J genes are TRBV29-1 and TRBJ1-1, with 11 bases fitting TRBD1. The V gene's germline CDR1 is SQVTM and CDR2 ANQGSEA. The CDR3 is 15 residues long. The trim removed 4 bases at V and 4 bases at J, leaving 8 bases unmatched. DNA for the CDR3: TGCAGCGTTGCCCTGGACAGGGGGCGCGGCACTGAAGCTTTCTTT. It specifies CSVALDRGRGTEAFF.